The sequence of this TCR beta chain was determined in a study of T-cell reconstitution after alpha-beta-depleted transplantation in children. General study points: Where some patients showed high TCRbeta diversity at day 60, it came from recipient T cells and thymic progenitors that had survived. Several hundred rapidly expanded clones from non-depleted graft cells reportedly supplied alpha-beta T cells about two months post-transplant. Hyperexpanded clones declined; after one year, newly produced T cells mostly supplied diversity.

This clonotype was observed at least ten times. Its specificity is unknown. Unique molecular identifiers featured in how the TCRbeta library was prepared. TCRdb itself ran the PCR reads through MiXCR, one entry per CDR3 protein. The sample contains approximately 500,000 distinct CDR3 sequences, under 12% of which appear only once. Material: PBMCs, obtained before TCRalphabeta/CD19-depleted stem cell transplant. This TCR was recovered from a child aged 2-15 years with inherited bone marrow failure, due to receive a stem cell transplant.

CDR3 coding DNA: TGTGCCAGTAGCGAGCGAGCACTGTTCTACAATGAGCAGTTCTTC. It codes for CASSERALFYNEQFF. J is TRBJ2-1 and V is TRBV19, with D hard to call. V was pared by 6 bases and J by 3 bases, with 15 bases between. Germline V gene lookup returns CDR1 LNHDA and CDR2 SQIVND (reference sequence). The CDR3 spans 15 residues.